This TCR beta chain was sequenced during a study of vaccination effects on CD4 cells after COVID-19 (dated by TCRdb to about 2022). Turning to the overall study: The ViraFEST assay stimulated PBMC with viral peptide pools and then used TCR sequencing to identify antigen-specific CD4+ T cell clonotypes by expansion. Each participant received two doses of an mRNA SARS-CoV-2 vaccine, either BNT162b2 or mRNA-1273. Roughly 2.1 million PBMC per well were cultured in IMDM with 5% human AB serum, roughly 11 IU/ml IL-2 and gentamicin, plus 10 ug/ml peptides. SARS-CoV-2 spike-specific CD4+ TCR repertoires were compared before and after mRNA vaccination in COVID-19 convalescent patients and in infection-naive vaccine recipients. A total of more than 8 COVID-19 convalescent patients and a few SARS-CoV-2-naive healthy vaccine recipients were included in the full study. Cultures from other donors in the study were sequenced with the Oncomine TCR Beta short-read assay on an Illumina iSeq 100.

The library was built by means of the immunoSEQ multiplex PCR assay. DNA from the CD4+ T cells that had been cultured and isolated underwent TCR beta CDR3 sequencing. Concerning the study's data processing: Non-productive TCR sequences were removed and reads were trimmed to the CDR3 region, keeping CDR3s of at least 7 amino acids. Antigen-specific clonotypes were identified with the MANAFEST web app by comparing expansion in peptide wells against reference cultures. To be called positive, a clone needed expansion at FDR<0.05 compared with the reference and with all other wells, an odds ratio greater than 5, and a frequency greater than 0.1% in two replicate wells. A clonotype was defined as cross-reactive if the clonotype was significantly expanded both in SARS-CoV-2 spike wells and in at least one common cold coronavirus spike condition. Levenshtein distance calculated with the stringdist R package was used to assess CDR3 similarity, and unrooted trees were constructed with ape in R 3.6.1. TCRdb obtained this table from immuneACCESS and retained in-frame rearrangements with V and J assigned. These tables miss some clones; where compared with another copy, unresolved V genes account for less than half of the shortfall, and the remainder is unexplained. The DNA was the basis for D and trimming; V, J and clone size are from that table. The sample table contains about 50,000 clones; only one count was recorded for roughly 80% of them. The ten biggest clones cover approximately 3% of the sample.

Overall results and qualifications from the work: Limitations of the study were the small number of convalescent patients and the absence of early post-infection timepoints. Among healthy vaccine recipients, nearly all vaccine-induced clones were SARS-CoV-2 mono-reactive, and only 1 of 255 was cross-reactive with common cold coronaviruses. Clones induced by infection and clones induced by vaccination both contracted markedly at late timepoints after vaccination, which fits with T cell responses waning over time.

Based on the germline V gene, the CDR1 and CDR2 sequences are MNHNS and SASEGT. The CDR3 has 15 amino acids, counting the end cysteine and phenylalanine. Of all the DNA, just the CDR3 is kept, 45 bases in frame from base 1. Trimming costs V 1 base and J 2 bases, and their ends lie 9 bases apart. Points on this clone: Its antigen is still unknown. Qualities for individual bases were not recorded, and no much larger clone is one base off.

After less than eleven days of culture, CD4+ T cells were isolated with the EasySep CD4+ T cell isolation kit. Negative nucleocapsid antibody results before and after vaccination confirmed that the healthy vaccine recipients had no prior SARS-CoV-2 infection. On days 3 and 7, half of the culture medium was replaced with fresh IL-2-containing medium. Unless otherwise noted, each peptide stimulation condition was cultured in triplicate wells. Using Ficoll-Paque Plus gradient centrifugation, PBMC were separated from whole blood and then either used fresh or cryopreserved at -140C. The QIAamp micro DNA kit was used to extract genomic DNA from the cultured CD4+ T cells.

The TCR comes from a human donor who received a COVID-19 vaccine. The source material was CD4+ T cells from PBMCs cultured without peptide, sampled before COVID-19 vaccination. The chain employs TRBV6-1 and TRBJ2-1; the D gene is unclear. The DNA reads as follows: TGTGCCAGCAGTGAAGATGGATATACCTACAATGAGCAGTTCTTC. Translated, this gives CASSEDGYTYNEQFF.